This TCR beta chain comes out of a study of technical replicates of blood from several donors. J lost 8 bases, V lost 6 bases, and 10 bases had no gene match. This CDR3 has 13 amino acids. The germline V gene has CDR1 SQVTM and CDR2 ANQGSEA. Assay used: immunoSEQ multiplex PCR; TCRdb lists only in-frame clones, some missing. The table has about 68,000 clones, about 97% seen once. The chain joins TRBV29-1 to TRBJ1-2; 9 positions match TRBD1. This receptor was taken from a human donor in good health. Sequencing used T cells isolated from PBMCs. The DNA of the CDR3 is TGCAGCGTCATAAGCCGGGACAGGGCCGGCTACACCTTC. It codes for CSVISRDRAGYTF.